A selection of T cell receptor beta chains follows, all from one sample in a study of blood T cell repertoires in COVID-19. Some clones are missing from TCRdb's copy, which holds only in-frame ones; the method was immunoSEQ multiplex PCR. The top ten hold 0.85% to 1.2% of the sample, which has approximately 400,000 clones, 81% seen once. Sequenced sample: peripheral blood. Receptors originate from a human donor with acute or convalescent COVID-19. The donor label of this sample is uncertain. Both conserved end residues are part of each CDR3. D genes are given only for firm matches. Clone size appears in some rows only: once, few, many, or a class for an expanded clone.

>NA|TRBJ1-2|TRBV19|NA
CASSFNGFPDYGYTF
TGTGCCAGTAGTTTTAACGGGTTTCCCGACTATGGCTACACCTTC
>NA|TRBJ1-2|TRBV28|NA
CASSLYPTGFGYTF
TGTGCCAGCAGTTTATACCCGACAGGATTTGGCTACACCTTC
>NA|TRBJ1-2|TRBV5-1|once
CASRGTGTDGYTF
TGCGCCAGCAGAGGCACAGGGACGGATGGCTACACCTTC
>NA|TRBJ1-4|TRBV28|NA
CASSSGTLTTNEKLFF
TGTGCCAGCAGTTCCGGGACTCTGACAACTAATGAAAAACTGTTTTTT
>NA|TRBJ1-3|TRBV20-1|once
CSASAGGRSGNTIYF
TGCAGTGCTAGTGCGGGGGGTCGCTCTGGAAACACCATATATTTT
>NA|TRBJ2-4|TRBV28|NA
CASTDPPGAKNIQYF
TGTGCCAGCACTGATCCCCCAGGCGCCAAAAACATTCAGTACTTC
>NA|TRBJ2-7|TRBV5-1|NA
CASSLGQTGSYEQYF
TGCGCCAGCAGCTTGGGACAGACCGGGTCCTACGAGCAGTACTTC
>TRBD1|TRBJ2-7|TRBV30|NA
CAWSGQGAVSYEQYF
TGTGCCTGGAGTGGCCAGGGGGCTGTCTCCTACGAGCAGTACTTC
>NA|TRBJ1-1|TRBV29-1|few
CSADLGGTEAFF
TGCAGCGCCGACTTAGGAGGGACTGAAGCTTTCTTT
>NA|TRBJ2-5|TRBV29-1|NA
CSVSYGETQYF
TGCAGCGTTTCTTACGGAGAGACCCAGTACTTC
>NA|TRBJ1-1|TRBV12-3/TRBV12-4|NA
CASRPRRDTEAFF
TGTGCCAGCAGGCCAAGGAGGGACACTGAAGCTTTCTTT
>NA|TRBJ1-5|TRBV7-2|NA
CASSLSGANQPQHF
TGTGCCAGCAGCTTATCGGGTGCCAATCAGCCCCAGCATTTT
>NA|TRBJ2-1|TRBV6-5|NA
CASSYRVWANEQFF
TGTGCCAGCAGTTACCGCGTTTGGGCCAATGAGCAGTTCTTC
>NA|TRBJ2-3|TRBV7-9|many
CASIPKRRLSDTQYF
TGTGCCAGCATCCCAAAACGGCGGTTGTCGGATACGCAGTATTTT
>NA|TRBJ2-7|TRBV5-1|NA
CASSPEAPFYEQYF
TGCGCCAGCAGCCCTGAGGCGCCCTTCTACGAGCAGTACTTC
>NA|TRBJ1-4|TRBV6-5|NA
CASSRTEIEKLFF
TGTGCCAGCAGTAGGACAGAGATTGAAAAACTGTTTTTT
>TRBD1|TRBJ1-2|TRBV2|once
CASSSVRGRDAYGYTF
TGTGCCAGCAGCAGTGTAAGGGGGCGGGATGCCTATGGCTACACCTTC
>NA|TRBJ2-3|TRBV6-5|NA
CASSFDRPQAADTQYF
TGTGCCAGCAGTTTTGACCGCCCCCAGGCCGCAGATACGCAGTATTTT
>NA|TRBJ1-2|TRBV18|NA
CASSPEPGNGYTF
TGTGCCAGCTCACCAGAACCCGGGAATGGCTACACCTTC
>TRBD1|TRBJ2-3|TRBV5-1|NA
CASSPTPPGTGRTDTQYF
TGCGCCAGCAGTCCAACACCCCCCGGGACAGGGCGCACAGATACGCAGTATTTT
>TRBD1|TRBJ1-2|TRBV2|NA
CASSERDRGYGYTF
TGTGCCAGCAGTGAGAGGGACAGGGGATATGGCTACACCTTC
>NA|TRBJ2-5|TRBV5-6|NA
CASSRMGPLYQAGQYF
TGTGCCAGCAGCCGGATGGGGCCCCTATATCAAGCGGGCCAGTACTTC
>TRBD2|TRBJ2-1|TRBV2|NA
CASSEVRTSRDNEQLF
TGTGCCAGCAGTGAGGTCAGGACTAGCCGTGACAATGAGCAGCTCTTC
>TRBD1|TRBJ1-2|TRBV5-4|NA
CASSQANRGNYGYTF
TGTGCCAGCAGCCAGGCAAACAGGGGGAACTATGGCTACACCTTC
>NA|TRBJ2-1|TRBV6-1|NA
CASSEFPKNEQFF
TGTGCCAGCAGTGAATTCCCAAAAAATGAGCAGTTCTTC
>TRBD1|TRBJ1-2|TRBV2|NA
CASSPQGYGYTF
TGTGCCAGCAGTCCACAGGGGTACGGCTACACCTTC
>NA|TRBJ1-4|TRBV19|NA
CASSAPGSLNEKLFF
TGTGCCAGTAGCGCCCCGGGGAGCCTCAATGAAAAACTGTTTTTT
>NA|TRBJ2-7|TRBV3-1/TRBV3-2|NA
CASSQEPRFSYEQYF
TGTGCCAGCAGCCAAGAGCCCAGGTTCTCCTACGAGCAGTACTTC
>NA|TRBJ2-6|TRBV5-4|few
CASSPRRQLGANVLTF
TGTGCCAGCAGCCCACGCCGACAGCTTGGGGCCAACGTCCTGACTTTC
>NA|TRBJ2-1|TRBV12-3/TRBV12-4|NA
CASRHSINNEQFF
TGTGCCAGCAGACACAGCATAAACAATGAGCAGTTCTTC
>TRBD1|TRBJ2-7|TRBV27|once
CASSSSVWTGGYEQYF
TGTGCCAGCAGCTCCTCTGTTTGGACAGGGGGCTACGAGCAGTACTTC
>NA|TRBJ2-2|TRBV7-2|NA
CASSDKDLFFTGELFF
TGTGCCAGCAGCGATAAGGACTTGTTCTTCACCGGGGAGCTGTTTTTT
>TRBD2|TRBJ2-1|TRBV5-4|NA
CASSQLALANNEQFF
TGTGCCAGCAGCCAACTAGCGTTGGCCAACAATGAGCAGTTCTTC
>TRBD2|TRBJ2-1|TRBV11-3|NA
CASSLVASGGEQFF
TGTGCCAGCAGCTTAGTAGCTAGCGGGGGGGAGCAGTTCTTC